This T cell receptor beta chain was identified during a study of blood T cells in healthy people across ages. This clonotype has only a few counts. V gave up 7 bases and J gave up 2 bases, with 17 bases separating them. The CDR3 loop spans 15 amino acids. Germline lookup yields CDR1 MNHEY and CDR2 SMNVEV (reference sequence). PCR was performed a second time for about 6 to 12 cycles using a sample-barcoded 5' primer and a J-beta primer mix. TCRdb itself ran the 5' RACE reads through MiXCR, one entry per CDR3 protein. The data contain about 1.6 million distinct CDR3 sequences, roughly 32% of them singletons.

The TCR was taken from a woman aged 25-40 years in good health. The rearrangement joins TRBV27 to TRBJ1-2; no clear D. The source material was blood. CDR3 in amino acids: CASKEVAGLNYGYTF. CDR3 nucleotides: TGTGCCAGCAAGGAAGTTGCGGGCCTCAACTATGGCTACACCTTC.